A selection of T cell receptor beta chains follows, all from one sample in a study of CD4 T cells in relation to SARS-CoV-2 and coronaviruses. Here immunoSEQ multiplex PCR was the method, and the copy in TCRdb shows in-frame clones only, minus some. The sample lists under 45,000 clones, roughly 84% occurring once. These receptors are not linked to any known antigen. The sample consisted of naive CD4+ T cells from PBMCs, cultured in vitro. All receptors come from an adult with COVID-19. Both conserved end residues are part of each CDR3. Each record gives: V gene, J gene, D gene, clone size, CDR3 protein, CDR3 DNA. D genes are given only for firm matches. Clone size is stated in some rows and not others, as once, few, many or a class when expanded.

V gene: TRBV30; J gene: TRBJ2-7; D gene: .; clone size: few; CDR3 protein: CACGSRFDEQYF; CDR3 DNA: TGTGCCTGCGGTAGCAGGTTCGACGAGCAGTACTTC
V gene: TRBV5-1; J gene: TRBJ1-2; D gene: .; clone size: .; CDR3 protein: CASSLLAGANYGYTF; CDR3 DNA: TGCGCCAGCAGCTTGTTGGCAGGAGCCAACTATGGCTACACCTTC
V gene: TRBV5-1; J gene: TRBJ1-4; D gene: TRBD1; clone size: .; CDR3 protein: CASSLDGTGMRKLFF; CDR3 DNA: TGCGCCAGCAGCTTGGACGGGACAGGAATGAGGAAACTGTTTTTT
V gene: TRBV18; J gene: TRBJ2-1; D gene: .; clone size: .; CDR3 protein: CASSPTRGGESHNEQFF; CDR3 DNA: TGTGCCAGCTCACCAACGAGAGGGGGAGAATCACACAATGAGCAGTTCTTC
V gene: TRBV3-1/TRBV3-2; J gene: TRBJ2-7; D gene: .; clone size: .; CDR3 protein: CASSPTRDEQYF; CDR3 DNA: TGTGCCAGCAGCCCCACCAGGGACGAGCAGTACTTC
V gene: TRBV2; J gene: TRBJ1-5; D gene: .; clone size: .; CDR3 protein: CASSEAPGTIQPQHF; CDR3 DNA: TGTGCCAGCAGTGAAGCGCCAGGTACAATCCAGCCCCAGCATTTT
V gene: TRBV19; J gene: TRBJ2-3; D gene: .; clone size: .; CDR3 protein: CASSARGLQGRGTDTQYF; CDR3 DNA: TGTGCCAGTAGCGCCCGGGGACTGCAAGGCCGAGGCACAGATACGCAGTATTTT
V gene: TRBV13; J gene: TRBJ2-7; D gene: .; clone size: .; CDR3 protein: CASSLGGGYEGGVIDEQYF; CDR3 DNA: TGTGCCAGCAGCTTAGGCGGAGGTTACGAGGGGGGCGTAATCGACGAGCAGTACTTC
V gene: TRBV5-5; J gene: TRBJ1-1; D gene: TRBD1; clone size: .; CDR3 protein: CASSSDRGWNTEAFF; CDR3 DNA: TGTGCCAGCAGCTCCGACAGGGGGTGGAACACTGAAGCTTTCTTT
V gene: TRBV7-3; J gene: TRBJ2-2; D gene: TRBD2; clone size: .; CDR3 protein: CASSLFASGRTLGTGELFF; CDR3 DNA: TGTGCCAGCAGCTTATTTGCTAGCGGGAGGACCCTGGGCACCGGGGAGCTGTTTTTT
V gene: TRBV24-1; J gene: TRBJ1-5; D gene: .; clone size: .; CDR3 protein: CATSDPAAENQPQHF; CDR3 DNA: TGTGCCACCAGTGATCCAGCGGCCGAGAATCAGCCCCAGCATTTT
V gene: TRBV5-6; J gene: TRBJ2-7; D gene: .; clone size: .; CDR3 protein: CASSLKGGRDYGYEQYF; CDR3 DNA: TGTGCCAGCAGCTTGAAGGGGGGGAGGGATTACGGCTACGAGCAGTACTTC
V gene: TRBV14; J gene: TRBJ1-2; D gene: .; clone size: .; CDR3 protein: CASSQEGWGKGYTF; CDR3 DNA: TGTGCCAGCAGCCAAGAAGGGTGGGGAAAAGGCTACACCTTC
V gene: TRBV5-1; J gene: TRBJ2-3; D gene: .; clone size: .; CDR3 protein: CASSLGGRTDTQYF; CDR3 DNA: TGCGCCAGCAGCTTGGGAGGGAGAACAGATACGCAGTATTTT
V gene: TRBV2; J gene: TRBJ1-2; D gene: .; clone size: .; CDR3 protein: CASSEAAGGRYTF; CDR3 DNA: TGTGCCAGCAGTGAAGCGGCAGGAGGGCGCTACACCTTC
V gene: TRBV5-1; J gene: TRBJ2-1; D gene: .; clone size: .; CDR3 protein: CASSLLAGSRDEQFF; CDR3 DNA: TGCGCCAGCAGCTTGCTGGCGGGATCAAGGGATGAGCAGTTCTTC
V gene: TRBV27; J gene: TRBJ2-2; D gene: .; clone size: few; CDR3 protein: CASSLRRRTGELFF; CDR3 DNA: TGTGCCAGCAGTTTAAGACGGCGGACCGGGGAGCTGTTTTTT
V gene: TRBV28; J gene: TRBJ2-5; D gene: TRBD2; clone size: .; CDR3 protein: CASRVTRTSGRETQYF; CDR3 DNA: TGTGCCAGCAGGGTTACCAGGACTAGCGGGAGAGAGACCCAGTACTTC
V gene: TRBV29-1; J gene: TRBJ2-5; D gene: .; clone size: once; CDR3 protein: CIITTGQTQYF; CDR3 DNA: TGCATAATAACCACTGGGCAGACCCAGTACTTC
V gene: TRBV18; J gene: TRBJ2-3; D gene: .; clone size: .; CDR3 protein: CASSPTTTIGDTQYF; CDR3 DNA: TGTGCCAGCTCACCTACAACCACGATCGGAGATACGCAGTATTTT
V gene: TRBV11-2; J gene: TRBJ2-1; D gene: TRBD2; clone size: .; CDR3 protein: CASSSGLAGEQFF; CDR3 DNA: TGTGCCAGCAGCTCCGGACTAGCGGGAGAGCAGTTCTTC
V gene: TRBV7-2; J gene: TRBJ2-3; D gene: .; clone size: .; CDR3 protein: CASSLPRAGSANTQYF; CDR3 DNA: TGTGCCAGCAGCTTACCTCGGGCGGGGTCTGCGAATACGCAGTATTTT
V gene: TRBV7-2; J gene: TRBJ2-7; D gene: TRBD2; clone size: .; CDR3 protein: CASSSTSGGLQYF; CDR3 DNA: TGTGCCAGCAGCTCTACTAGCGGGGGTCTTCAGTACTTC
V gene: TRBV6-1; J gene: TRBJ2-1; D gene: .; clone size: .; CDR3 protein: CASSETRLNEQFF; CDR3 DNA: TGTGCCAGCAGTGAGACTAGATTGAATGAGCAGTTCTTC
V gene: TRBV19; J gene: TRBJ1-2; D gene: TRBD1; clone size: .; CDR3 protein: CASSILGTGDHYGYTF; CDR3 DNA: TGTGCCAGTAGTATCTTAGGGACAGGCGACCACTATGGCTACACCTTC
V gene: TRBV11-3; J gene: TRBJ2-1; D gene: .; clone size: .; CDR3 protein: CASSSGVSSYNEQFF; CDR3 DNA: TGTGCCAGCAGCTCCGGGGTCAGCTCCTACAATGAGCAGTTCTTC
V gene: TRBV19; J gene: TRBJ1-2; D gene: .; clone size: .; CDR3 protein: CASSWRQLTNYGYTF; CDR3 DNA: TGTGCCAGTAGTTGGAGACAGCTCACTAACTATGGCTACACCTTC
V gene: TRBV5-1; J gene: TRBJ2-7; D gene: TRBD2; clone size: .; CDR3 protein: CASSLRTSGPGEQYF; CDR3 DNA: TGCGCCAGCAGCTTAAGGACTAGCGGCCCCGGGGAGCAGTACTTC
V gene: TRBV18; J gene: TRBJ1-5; D gene: .; clone size: .; CDR3 protein: CASSSGTASNNQPQHF; CDR3 DNA: TGTGCCAGCTCAAGCGGGACGGCCTCTAACAATCAGCCCCAGCATTTT
V gene: TRBV3-1/TRBV3-2; J gene: TRBJ2-7; D gene: TRBD2; clone size: .; CDR3 protein: CASSQYLADYYEQYF; CDR3 DNA: TGTGCCAGCAGCCAATACCTAGCGGATTACTACGAGCAGTACTTC
V gene: TRBV2; J gene: TRBJ1-1; D gene: .; clone size: .; CDR3 protein: CASSGAGNTEAFF; CDR3 DNA: TGTGCCAGCAGTGGCGCAGGGAACACTGAAGCTTTCTTT
V gene: TRBV15; J gene: TRBJ2-1; D gene: TRBD2; clone size: .; CDR3 protein: CATSGSGLNNEQFF; CDR3 DNA: TGTGCCACCAGCGGTTCGGGACTAAACAATGAGCAGTTCTTC
V gene: TRBV2; J gene: TRBJ2-7; D gene: .; clone size: .; CDR3 protein: CASKKTGKNEQYF; CDR3 DNA: TGTGCCAGCAAGAAAACAGGGAAAAACGAGCAGTACTTC
V gene: TRBV3-1/TRBV3-2; J gene: TRBJ1-6; D gene: TRBD1; clone size: .; CDR3 protein: CASSPTDRVRGSPLHF; CDR3 DNA: TGTGCCAGCAGCCCTACCGACAGGGTTCGTGGTTCACCCCTCCACTTT
V gene: TRBV18; J gene: TRBJ2-3; D gene: .; clone size: .; CDR3 protein: CASSLSLQDTQYF; CDR3 DNA: TGTGCCAGCTCACTCTCTCTACAGGATACGCAGTATTTT
V gene: TRBV19; J gene: TRBJ1-1; D gene: TRBD1; clone size: .; CDR3 protein: CASSTQTGLRTEAFF; CDR3 DNA: TGTGCCAGTAGTACCCAGACAGGGCTGAGGACTGAAGCTTTCTTT
V gene: TRBV14; J gene: TRBJ2-2; D gene: TRBD1; clone size: few; CDR3 protein: CASRTGTGNTGELFF; CDR3 DNA: TGTGCCAGCAGAACCGGGACAGGCAACACCGGGGAGCTGTTTTTT
V gene: TRBV4-1; J gene: TRBJ2-1; D gene: TRBD2; clone size: .; CDR3 protein: CASSPEAGRSYNEQFF; CDR3 DNA: TGCGCCAGCAGCCCAGAAGCGGGACGGAGTTACAATGAGCAGTTCTTC
V gene: TRBV7-2; J gene: TRBJ2-7; D gene: .; clone size: .; CDR3 protein: CASSRWTDPPYEQYF; CDR3 DNA: TGTGCCAGCAGCCGTTGGACAGATCCCCCCTACGAGCAGTACTTC
V gene: TRBV10-3; J gene: TRBJ1-1; D gene: .; clone size: .; CDR3 protein: CAISAILQNTEAFF; CDR3 DNA: TGTGCCATCAGTGCCATATTACAGAACACTGAAGCTTTCTTT
V gene: TRBV28; J gene: TRBJ2-7; D gene: .; clone size: .; CDR3 protein: CASGPWSQRYEQYF; CDR3 DNA: TGTGCCAGCGGGCCCTGGTCGCAGCGCTACGAGCAGTACTTC
V gene: TRBV5-1; J gene: TRBJ1-1; D gene: TRBD1; clone size: .; CDR3 protein: CASSLGQGYTEAFF; CDR3 DNA: TGCGCCAGCAGCTTAGGACAGGGCTACACTGAAGCTTTCTTT
V gene: TRBV24-1; J gene: TRBJ1-1; D gene: .; clone size: .; CDR3 protein: CATSDAQGSNTEAFF; CDR3 DNA: TGTGCCACCAGTGATGCACAGGGTTCGAACACTGAAGCTTTCTTT
V gene: TRBV2; J gene: TRBJ2-3; D gene: .; clone size: .; CDR3 protein: CASSARTDTQYF; CDR3 DNA: TGTGCCAGCAGTGCCCGCACAGATACGCAGTATTTT
V gene: TRBV30; J gene: TRBJ2-5; D gene: TRBD2; clone size: .; CDR3 protein: CAWRPRLAGYKETQYF; CDR3 DNA: TGTGCCTGGAGGCCAAGACTAGCGGGTTATAAAGAGACCCAGTACTTC
V gene: TRBV19; J gene: TRBJ2-2; D gene: .; clone size: .; CDR3 protein: CASSRTVTGELFF; CDR3 DNA: TGTGCCAGTAGTCGGACAGTCACCGGGGAGCTGTTTTTT
V gene: TRBV5-4; J gene: TRBJ1-1; D gene: .; clone size: .; CDR3 protein: CASSPREGVTEAFF; CDR3 DNA: TGTGCCAGCAGCCCAAGGGAGGGGGTCACTGAAGCTTTCTTT
V gene: TRBV5-6; J gene: TRBJ2-5; D gene: TRBD2; clone size: once; CDR3 protein: CASSLWRESETQYF; CDR3 DNA: TGTGCCAGCAGCTTATGGCGGGAGTCGGAGACCCAGTACTTC
V gene: TRBV24-1; J gene: TRBJ2-3; D gene: .; clone size: .; CDR3 protein: CATSDSGVRPDTQYF; CDR3 DNA: TGTGCCACCAGTGATTCTGGGGTCAGGCCAGATACGCAGTATTTT
V gene: TRBV7-2; J gene: TRBJ2-1; D gene: TRBD2; clone size: .; CDR3 protein: CASTLTSGGTYNEQFF; CDR3 DNA: TGTGCCAGCACCCTGACTAGCGGGGGCACCTACAATGAGCAGTTCTTC
V gene: TRBV2; J gene: TRBJ1-5; D gene: .; clone size: .; CDR3 protein: CASSIGAQGNQPQHF; CDR3 DNA: TGTGCCAGCAGTATCGGGGCGCAGGGTAATCAGCCCCAGCATTTT